These T cell receptor beta chains were read from a single sample in a study of T-cell memory formation after mild COVID-19. TCRdb recomputed calls from the 5' RACE reads with MiXCR, one row per CDR3 protein. The sample has approximately 340,000 distinct CDR3 sequences, about an eighth seen once. Input material: PBMCs or a T cell subset sorted from them (not recorded which). The receptors were sampled from a man aged 18 to 29 who had mild COVID-19 (a few samples of this study predate the infection). Cell type and time point are not known. Each CDR3 is given with its conserved first and last residue. A D gene is named only where the DNA matches it firmly. Some rows have no size entry. The others give once, few or many, or a class for an expanded clone.

V	size	D	J	CDR3	DNA
TRBV11-2	few	TRBD2	TRBJ2-1	CASSFIAGGGNNEQFF	TGTGCCAGCAGCTTTATAGCGGGGGGGGGTAACAATGAGCAGTTCTTC
TRBV5-6	-	-	TRBJ2-3	CASSSSFSVRPTDTQYF	TGTGCCAGCAGCTCGAGCTTCTCGGTGAGGCCCACAGATACGCAGTATTTT
TRBV20-1	-	TRBD2	TRBJ2-1	CSARTSGAYNEQFF	TGCAGTGCCAGGACTAGCGGGGCCTACAATGAGCAGTTCTTC
TRBV5-5	-	-	TRBJ2-5	CASSLRVQGTQYF	TGTGCCAGCAGCTTGAGGGTCCAAGGAACCCAGTACTTC
TRBV15	-	-	TRBJ2-1	CATSRYPAGEQFF	TGTGCCACCAGCAGATACCCGGCTGGGGAGCAGTTCTTC
TRBV2	few	-	TRBJ1-1	CASSERGVDFTEAFF	TGTGCCAGCAGTGAAAGGGGGGTAGACTTCACTGAAGCTTTCTTT
TRBV7-9	few	-	TRBJ2-2	CASSGPLGGTGELFF	TGTGCCAGCAGCGGGCCCTTGGGGGGCACCGGGGAGCTGTTTTTT
TRBV19	few	TRBD1	TRBJ1-5	CASSISTGTDQPQHF	TGTGCCAGTAGTATATCGACAGGGACAGATCAGCCCCAGCATTTT
TRBV28	few	-	TRBJ1-2	CASSLINYGYTF	TGTGCCAGCAGTCTTATAAATTATGGCTACACCTTC
TRBV11-2	few	TRBD2	TRBJ2-3	CASSGVAGTLGTQYF	TGTGCCAGCAGTGGAGTAGCGGGGACCCTGGGTACGCAGTATTTT
TRBV7-6	-	-	TRBJ2-5	CASSLGALETQYF	TGTGCCAGCAGCTTAGGCGCTCTCGAGACCCAGTACTTC
TRBV13	few	-	TRBJ1-1	CASSFLSGNFNTEAFF	TGTGCCAGCAGCTTTCTGTCAGGGAATTTTAACACTGAAGCTTTCTTT
TRBV5-6	-	-	TRBJ1-5	CASSLWGRSNQPQHF	TGTGCCAGCAGCTTGTGGGGTAGAAGCAATCAGCCCCAGCATTTT
TRBV6-5	-	TRBD1	TRBJ1-1	CASSDWTGMNTEAFF	TGTGCCAGCAGTGACTGGACAGGGATGAACACTGAAGCTTTCTTT
TRBV24-1	-	TRBD1	TRBJ1-2	CATSDLGTGSGYTF	TGTGCCACCAGTGATCTTGGGACAGGGAGCGGCTACACCTTC
TRBV7-9	many	TRBD1	TRBJ1-1	CASSSTGVTEAFF	TGTGCCAGCAGCTCCACAGGGGTCACTGAAGCTTTCTTT
TRBV13	-	-	TRBJ1-6	CASSPGRQRETSPLHF	TGTGCCAGCAGCCCTGGGAGACAGCGGGAGACTTCACCCCTCCACTTT
TRBV6-2/TRBV6-3	many	-	TRBJ2-5	CASSTGTAFGETQYF	TGTGCCAGCAGCACCGGGACCGCCTTTGGAGAGACCCAGTACTTC
TRBV20-1	-	-	TRBJ2-2	CSALLSSKGNTGELFF	TGCAGTGCTCTGCTTTCTAGCAAGGGGAACACCGGGGAGCTGTTTTTT
TRBV7-3	many	-	TRBJ1-2	CASSSAPGGYGYTF	TGTGCCAGCAGCTCCGCTCCGGGGGGCTATGGCTACACCTTC
TRBV10-3	many	TRBD1	TRBJ1-5	CAISGSSTGGSGNQPQHF	TGTGCCATCAGTGGCTCCTCGACAGGGGGATCGGGCAATCAGCCCCAGCATTTT
TRBV18	-	-	TRBJ2-1	CASSPPGTPSYNEQFF	TGTGCCAGCTCACCACCGGGGACTCCCTCCTACAATGAGCAGTTCTTC
TRBV7-2	few	TRBD1	TRBJ1-5	CASSQGQGLFSNQPQHF	TGTGCCAGCAGCCAGGGACAGGGGCTGTTTAGCAATCAGCCCCAGCATTTT
TRBV4-3	few	TRBD2	TRBJ2-5	CASSPGLAGMSQETQYF	TGCGCCAGCAGCCCGGGACTAGCGGGGATGAGCCAAGAGACCCAGTACTTC
TRBV6-5	few	-	TRBJ2-4	CASSPITELAKNIQYF	TGTGCCAGCAGTCCTATTACAGAGCTAGCCAAAAACATTCAGTACTTC
TRBV6-2/TRBV6-3	-	-	TRBJ1-1	CASNLHRLNTEAFF	TGTGCCAGCAATCTTCACAGGCTGAACACTGAAGCTTTCTTT
TRBV10-3	few	-	TRBJ1-1	CATSTGPNTEAFF	TGTGCCACCTCGACAGGCCCCAACACTGAAGCTTTCTTT
TRBV13	-	-	TRBJ2-1	CASNLRNGDEQFF	TGTGCCAGCAACCTAAGAAATGGGGATGAGCAGTTCTTC
TRBV5-1	few	-	TRBJ2-7	CASSLTASPYEQYF	TGCGCCAGCAGCTTAACAGCCTCGCCCTACGAGCAGTACTTC
TRBV7-2	few	TRBD2	TRBJ2-3	CASSIPLARASSTDTQYF	TGTGCCAGCAGCATACCACTAGCGAGAGCTTCTAGCACAGATACGCAGTATTTT
TRBV28	-	-	TRBJ2-2	CASSLDGAITGELFF	TGTGCCAGCAGTTTAGACGGAGCGATCACCGGGGAGCTGTTTTTT
TRBV12-3/TRBV12-4	few	-	TRBJ2-7	CASSFRRATYEQYF	TGTGCCAGCAGTTTCCGAAGAGCAACCTACGAGCAGTACTTC
TRBV28	-	-	TRBJ1-1	CANAPHGPREAFF	TGTGCCAACGCTCCCCACGGCCCCCGTGAAGCTTTCTTT
TRBV5-1	-	-	TRBJ2-7	CASSLAPQTEQYF	TGCGCCAGCAGCTTGGCACCCCAGACCGAGCAGTACTTC
TRBV5-1	once	-	TRBJ2-1	CASSLVEGAFYEQFF	TGCGCCAGCAGCTTGGTGGAGGGGGCTTTTTATGAGCAGTTCTTC
TRBV7-2	-	TRBD2	TRBJ2-1	CASSNPSGGTNNEQFF	TGTGCCAGCAGCAACCCGAGCGGGGGGACTAACAATGAGCAGTTCTTC
TRBV7-2	-	TRBD2	TRBJ2-1	CASSPDTSGGSYNEQFF	TGTGCCAGCAGCCCAGACACTAGCGGGGGGTCCTACAATGAGCAGTTCTTC
TRBV12-3/TRBV12-4	many	TRBD1	TRBJ2-4	CASSNRGYLAKNIQYF	TGTGCCAGCAGCAACAGGGGATACCTAGCCAAAAACATTCAGTACTTC
TRBV10-1	few	-	TRBJ2-5	CASSESGGPQETQYF	TGCGCCAGCAGTGAGTCGGGGGGACCACAAGAGACCCAGTACTTC
TRBV9	few	-	TRBJ2-5	CASSVWSEETQYF	TGTGCCAGCAGCGTATGGTCAGAAGAGACCCAGTACTTC
TRBV7-9	few	-	TRBJ2-1	CASSLAGGQSYNEQFF	TGTGCCAGCAGCTTAGCAGGTGGACAGAGCTACAATGAGCAGTTCTTC
TRBV7-6	-	-	TRBJ1-1	CASSLVGRGTGTEAFF	TGTGCCAGCAGCTTGGTGGGGAGGGGCACGGGCACTGAAGCTTTCTTT
TRBV18	-	TRBD2	TRBJ2-5	CASSPPWTSGQETQYF	TGTGCCAGCTCACCTCCTTGGACTAGCGGACAAGAGACCCAGTACTTC
TRBV2	-	TRBD1	TRBJ2-7	CAGFDRESEQYF	TGTGCCGGTTTCGACAGGGAAAGCGAGCAGTACTTC
TRBV6-5	-	-	TRBJ2-5	CASSYSAGWAETQYF	TGTGCCAGCAGTTACTCCGCAGGGTGGGCAGAGACCCAGTACTTC
TRBV4-2	-	TRBD2	TRBJ2-3	CASSQEYKAGGLDTQYF	TGTGCCAGCAGCCAAGAATACAAAGCGGGGGGGTTAGATACGCAGTATTTT
TRBV7-6	many	-	TRBJ2-7	CASSPGGARTVEQYF	TGTGCCAGCAGCCCCGGAGGGGCGCGGACGGTCGAGCAGTACTTC
TRBV29-1	-	-	TRBJ1-2	CSVEGTAYGYTF	TGCAGCGTTGAAGGGACGGCCTATGGCTACACCTTC
TRBV5-1	few	-	TRBJ1-2	CASSLAPQLNYGYTF	TGCGCCAGCAGCTTGGCTCCACAGCTTAACTATGGCTACACCTTC